This is a list of T cell receptor beta chains from one sample in a study of T cell responses to AZD1222 COVID-19 vaccine. Libraries were prepared by immunoSEQ multiplex PCR; TCRdb keeps only in-frame clonotypes and omits some of them. Of roughly 67,000 clones detected, roughly nine tenths appear once; the ten largest clones hold around 30%. Sequencing used peripheral blood, obtained 28 days after the second AZD1222 dose. These TCRs come from an adult who received the AZD1222 COVID-19 vaccine. The CDR3 runs from the conserved cysteine through the conserved F or W. The D gene is left open where the match is weak. Size tells how often a clone was seen (once, few, many) or the class of an expanded clone, and some rows leave it out.

>TRBJ1-1|-|TRBV5-6|-|16
CASSSYGGTLGTEAFF
TGTGCCAGCAGCTCCTATGGGGGGACCCTCGGTACTGAAGCTTTCTTT
>TRBJ2-1|-|TRBV12-3/TRBV12-4|-|12
CASSPLGDEQFF
TGTGCCAGCAGTCCGCTCGGGGATGAGCAGTTCTTC
>TRBJ2-4|TRBD1|TRBV19|-|14
CASSLGGAKNIQYF
TGTGCCAGTAGTCTAGGGGGCGCCAAAAACATTCAGTACTTC
>TRBJ1-6|-|TRBV27|once|12
CASPDYNSPLHF
TGTGCCAGCCCAGACTATAATTCACCCCTCCACTTT
>TRBJ2-6|-|TRBV3-1/TRBV3-2|-|14
CASSPLGVANVLTF
TGTGCCAGCAGCCCGTTGGGGGTAGCCAACGTCCTGACTTTC
>TRBJ2-5|TRBD2|TRBV10-3|-|15
CAISESTRGGETQYF
TGTGCCATCAGTGAGTCGACTCGGGGGGGAGAGACCCAGTACTTC
>TRBJ2-3|-|TRBV6-2/TRBV6-3|few|15
CASSYSGRISDTQYF
TGTGCCAGCAGTTACTCGGGGCGGATTTCAGATACGCAGTATTTT
>TRBJ1-3|TRBD1|TRBV9|-|17
CASSVGGQVSSGNTIYF
TGTGCCAGCAGCGTAGGGGGACAGGTCAGCTCTGGAAACACCATATATTTT
>TRBJ1-4|-|TRBV5-5|-|15
CASSPPFAANEKLFF
TGTGCCAGCAGCCCACCGTTTGCAGCTAATGAAAAACTGTTTTTT
>TRBJ2-5|-|TRBV5-4|once|14
CASSPWISQETQYF
TGTGCCAGCAGCCCCTGGATCTCCCAAGAGACCCAGTACTTC
>TRBJ2-7|-|TRBV30|-|12
CAWGGFSHEQYF
TGTGCCTGGGGGGGGTTTAGCCACGAGCAGTACTTC
>TRBJ1-5|TRBD1|TRBV29-1|-|14
CSVAPTGHNQPQHF
TGCAGCGTTGCCCCGACAGGGCACAATCAGCCCCAGCATTTT
>TRBJ1-5|TRBD1|TRBV28|-|18
CASSLFTGQLPGNQPQHF
TGTGCCAGCAGTTTATTCACGGGACAGCTACCGGGCAATCAGCCCCAGCATTTT
>TRBJ2-3|-|TRBV15|-|17
CATSRENLATSTDTQYF
TGTGCCACCAGCAGAGAGAATCTAGCCACTAGCACAGATACGCAGTATTTT
>TRBJ2-2|TRBD2|TRBV11-2|-|19
CASSLVSSGRLSNTGELFF
TGTGCCAGCAGCTTAGTGTCGAGCGGGAGACTTTCGAACACCGGGGAGCTGTTTTTT
>TRBJ1-1|-|TRBV5-1|-|15
CASSFSGRRNTEAFF
TGCGCCAGCAGCTTTTCGGGGCGCAGGAACACTGAAGCTTTCTTT
>TRBJ2-7|TRBD1|TRBV11-3|-|15
CASSLAGTGNHEQYF
TGTGCCAGCAGCTTAGCCGGGACAGGCAACCACGAGCAGTACTTC
>TRBJ1-2|-|TRBV7-2|-|13
CASSLVTDYGYTF
TGTGCCAGCAGCTTAGTAACGGACTATGGCTACACCTTC
>TRBJ2-1|TRBD1|TRBV7-8|-|16
CASSLSGQRVANEQFF
TGTGCCAGCAGCTTGTCGGGACAGAGGGTGGCCAATGAGCAGTTCTTC
>TRBJ1-2|-|TRBV27|-|14
CASSPSGQLYGYTF
TGTGCCAGCAGCCCTTCCGGACAGCTCTATGGCTACACCTTC
>TRBJ2-3|-|TRBV4-1|-|12
CASSAYLDTQYF
TGCGCCAGCAGCGCTTATTTAGATACGCAGTATTTT
>TRBJ1-2|-|TRBV19|-|11
CASSIGDGYTF
TGTGCCAGTAGTATCGGGGACGGCTACACCTTC
>TRBJ1-6|-|TRBV4-3|-|16
CASSQDRGGSYSPLHF
TGCGCCAGCAGCCAAGATAGGGGAGGGTCTTATTCACCCCTCCACTTT
>TRBJ1-4|TRBD1|TRBV7-9|-|14
CASSWGQGGEKLFF
TGTGCCAGCAGCTGGGGACAGGGGGGCGAAAAACTGTTTTTT
>TRBJ1-2|TRBD1|TRBV12-3/TRBV12-4|-|13
CASSLQGVYGYTF
TGTGCCAGCAGTTTACAGGGGGTATATGGCTACACCTTC
>TRBJ2-5|-|TRBV14|-|15
CASSQALVVGETQYF
TGTGCCAGCAGCCAGGCCCTAGTCGTGGGAGAGACCCAGTACTTC
>TRBJ2-7|-|TRBV7-2|-|14
CASSLTAVTYEQYF
TGTGCCAGCAGCTTAACCGCGGTGACCTACGAGCAGTACTTC
>TRBJ2-7|-|TRBV20-1|-|11
CSGQASREQYF
TGCAGTGGACAGGCCAGCCGCGAGCAGTACTTC
>TRBJ2-2|TRBD2|TRBV10-3|-|15
CAIRTSGRGTGELFF
TGTGCCATCCGTACTAGCGGGAGGGGGACCGGGGAGCTGTTTTTT
>TRBJ2-1|-|TRBV6-5|-|12
CASRVNGDEQFF
TGTGCCAGCAGGGTTAATGGGGATGAGCAGTTCTTC
>TRBJ2-2|-|TRBV5-8|-|17
CASSGRLALTSGGELFF
TGTGCCAGCAGCGGGAGGCTAGCCCTCACTTCTGGGGGGGAGCTGTTTTTT
>TRBJ2-5|-|TRBV7-3|-|15
CASSLASSRGETQYF
TGTGCCAGCAGCTTAGCATCCTCACGAGGGGAGACCCAGTACTTC
>TRBJ1-1|-|TRBV20-1|-|13
CSASSTGGREAFF
TGCAGTGCTAGTTCTACCGGGGGGCGGGAAGCTTTCTTT
>TRBJ2-3|-|TRBV10-3|-|18
CAISGGVPETIKVDTQYF
TGTGCCATCAGTGGTGGGGTCCCTGAGACAATTAAGGTGGATACGCAGTATTTT
>TRBJ2-7|TRBD2|TRBV2|-|17
CASSGLAGAQGSYEQYF
TGTGCCAGCAGCGGACTAGCGGGAGCTCAGGGCTCCTACGAGCAGTACTTC
>TRBJ1-2|-|TRBV9|-|14
CASSRSDGRVWYTF
TGTGCCAGCAGCCGTTCGGACGGCCGAGTTTGGTACACCTTC
>TRBJ1-1|-|TRBV10-3|-|14
CAISGSGAHTEAFF
TGTGCCATCAGTGGTTCGGGGGCCCACACTGAAGCTTTCTTT
>TRBJ1-4|TRBD1|TRBV5-8|-|13
CASRLTGNEKLFF
TGTGCCAGCAGACTGACAGGGAATGAAAAACTGTTTTTT
>TRBJ2-7|TRBD1|TRBV18|-|19
CASSPASQGAKLGYYEQYF
TGTGCCAGCTCACCAGCTTCGCAGGGGGCGAAGTTAGGATACTACGAGCAGTACTTC
>TRBJ2-6|-|TRBV10-3|-|17
CAISESKGVAGANVLTF
TGTGCCATCAGTGAGTCGAAGGGAGTCGCTGGGGCCAACGTCCTGACTTTC
>TRBJ2-1|-|TRBV28|-|15
CASSLTSNPHDEQFF
TGTGCCAGCAGTTTAACTAGCAACCCCCACGATGAGCAGTTCTTC
>TRBJ2-2|-|TRBV7-3|-|14
CASSLSGDTGELFF
TGTGCCAGCAGCTTATCGGGAGATACCGGGGAGCTGTTTTTT
>TRBJ2-3|TRBD2|TRBV27|-|17
CASSSFLSGSGPDTQYF
TGTGCCAGCAGTTCATTTTTGAGCGGGAGCGGACCAGATACGCAGTATTTT
>TRBJ1-1|-|TRBV7-9|-|15
CASSLEVRGNTEAFF
TGTGCCAGCAGCTTAGAGGTGAGAGGGAACACTGAAGCTTTCTTT
>TRBJ1-1|-|TRBV5-8|-|15
CASSPTRTGNTEAFF
TGTGCCAGCAGCCCAACCCGGACCGGTAACACTGAAGCTTTCTTT
>TRBJ2-7|TRBD2|TRBV6-1|-|24
CASSEGDRGLAGVQQRSSSYEQYF
TGTGCCAGCAGTGAAGGGGATAGGGGACTAGCGGGTGTACAACAACGTTCGAGCTCCTACGAGCAGTACTTC
>TRBJ2-1|-|TRBV5-8|once|11
CASSPRIEQFF
TGTGCCAGCAGCCCCCGGATTGAGCAGTTCTTC
>TRBJ1-1|TRBD1|TRBV19|-|11
CASRRDRGTFF
TGTGCCAGTCGGAGGGACAGGGGAACTTTCTTT
>TRBJ1-5|-|TRBV5-8|once|18
CASSLSYRRIDSNQPQHF
TGTGCCAGCAGCCTATCGTATCGGCGTATCGATAGCAATCAGCCCCAGCATTTT
>TRBJ1-3|-|TRBV19|-|16
CASRPAEAVSGNTIYF
TGTGCCAGTCGCCCCGCCGAGGCAGTATCTGGAAACACCATATATTTT
>TRBJ2-1|TRBD2|TRBV6-4|-|14
CASSHTSGSNEQFF
TGTGCCAGCAGTCACACTAGCGGGAGCAATGAGCAGTTCTTC
>TRBJ1-2|-|TRBV19|-|11
CASSGSYGYTF
TGTGCCAGTAGCGGCAGCTATGGCTACACCTTC
>TRBJ1-6|-|TRBV5-4|-|14
CASSPTGQVSPLHF
TGTGCCAGCAGTCCCACAGGGCAGGTTTCACCCCTCCACTTT